One sample yielded the 32 T cell receptor beta chains listed below, sequenced in a study of regulatory T cells in long-lasting Graves disease. Time point meaning: newly diagnosed GD, antithyroid drugs for less than 3 months. There was RNA extracted from PBMCs, and the TCR library was made from it. Researchers made TCR beta libraries by using iRepertoire HTBI primers and running Arm-PCR on CDR3 regions. A single record per CDR3 protein comes from TCRdb applying MiXCR to the multiplex PCR reads. The data contain about 620,000 distinct CDR3 sequences, approximately 15% of them singletons. These data were also filed under a second study, of T cells in Graves' hyperthyroidism and ophthalmopathy.

This specimen consisted of peripheral blood mononuclear cells (PBMCs), obtained at new diagnosis, from a patient treated with antithyroid drugs. All receptors derive from a woman in her twenties or thirties with Graves disease.

This clonotype was seen many times. The chain combines TRBV6-1 with TRBJ2-7, with 7 nucleotides matching TRBD2. In germline, CDR1 is MNHNS, CDR2 SASEGT. Losses at the gene ends were 8 bases for V and 4 bases for J; bases not matched to a gene: 11. This CDR3 has 14 amino acids. CDR3 in DNA: TGTGCCAGCCGCTCCTCCAGCGGGGCGTACGAGCAGTACTTC. Translated: CASRSSSGAYEQYF.

This clonotype showed up many times. This chain links TRBV3-1 with TRBJ2-1; 8 nucleotides match TRBD2. Germline V CDR1 and CDR2: LGHDT, YNNKEL (reference sequence). The CDR3 is 17 residues long. Trimming at V came to 2 bases and at J to 1 base, leaving 7 bases not matched to a gene. DNA of the CDR3: TGTGCCAGCAGCCAAATCGGAGGGACTAGATCCTACAATGAGCAGTTCTTC. This codes for CASSQIGGTRSYNEQFF.

This clonotype was seen more than once but under ten times. At one boundary the junction diverges from the germline segment, which might be a read error. This chain links TRBV27 with TRBJ1-6; no reliable D call. The germline V gene has CDR1 MNHEY and CDR2 SMNVEV (reference sequence). The CDR3 covers 15 residues. CDR3 sequence: CASSLGGRLNSLLHF. Here the CDR3 DNA reads TGTGCCAGCAGTTTAGGAGGCCGACTAAATTCACTCCTCCACTTT.

This clonotype was detected a few times. This chain connects TRBV7-3 to TRBJ2-2, with 9 bases lining up with TRBD2. The junction had 4 bases not matched to a gene; V was cut back by 4 bases and J by 4 bases. Germline V gene data show CDR1 as SGHTA and CDR2 as FQGTGA. The CDR3 covers 15 residues. Written as DNA, the CDR3 is TGTGCCAGCAGCTCCGGACTAGCGAGCACCGGGGAGCTGTTTTTT. Translated: CASSSGLASTGELFF.

This clonotype showed up just a few times. This sequence joins TRBV27 and TRBJ2-7; the match to TRBD2 covers 9 bases. The CDR3 is 18 residues long. V lost 2 bases and J lost 5; bases outside the gene matches: 16. Germline CDR1 and CDR2: MNHEY and SMNVEV (reference sequence). This CDR3 is CASSLAVAGDGLGDEQYF. CDR3 bases: TGTGCCAGCAGTTTAGCCGTAGCGGGAGATGGGTTAGGCGACGAGCAGTACTTC.

This clonotype has more than one count but fewer than ten. Written as DNA, the CDR3 is TGCGCCAGCAGCGCAGGACAGATCTACGAGCAGTACTTC. Translated: CASSAGQIYEQYF. V gene TRBV5-1 combines with J gene TRBJ2-7; D perhaps matches TRBD1 (6 bases). Germline CDR1 SGHRS, CDR2 YFSETQ. This CDR3 region has 13 residues. The V end lost 4 bases, the J end lost 3 bases, and 11 bases lay between the germline ends.

In this sample, this clonotype turned up many times. This chain connects TRBV2 to TRBJ2-1; TRBD2 aligns across 9 bases. Unmatched junction bases numbered 13, after V lost 6 bases and J lost 7 bases. The CDR3 covers 16 residues. Germline CDR1 and CDR2: SNHLY and FYNNEI. This chain's CDR3 is CASRVETSGSGNEQFF. The DNA of the CDR3 is TGTGCCAGCAGGGTCGAGACTAGCGGATCAGGGAATGAGCAGTTCTTC.

The sample holds many counts of this clonotype. The V call is TRBV30, the J call TRBJ1-1; TRBD1 matches at 8 bases. Germline lookup yields CDR1 GTSNPN and CDR2 SVGIG (reference sequence). The junction had 11 bases not matched to a gene; V was cut back by 4 bases and J by 10 bases. The CDR3 extends over 13 amino acids. CDR3: CAWMDRVRFRAFF. The CDR3 DNA is TGTGCCTGGATGGACAGGGTGAGGTTTAGAGCTTTCTTT.

In this sample, this clonotype turned up many times. This chain connects TRBV28 to TRBJ2-7; D is possibly TRBD2 (5 bases). V lost 5 bases and J 7 bases, leaving 9 bases between the germline ends. The CDR3 contains 11 residues. Germline CDR1 reads MDHEN; CDR2 reads SYDVKM. This CDR3 reads CASSERLEQYF. In DNA, the CDR3 is TGTGCCAGCAGTGAACGACTAGAGCAGTACTTC.

This clonotype has ten or more counts. The rearrangement joins TRBV5-1 to TRBJ2-3; D remains ambiguous. This CDR3 spans 12 amino acids. V was trimmed by 0 bases and J by 8 bases, leaving 7 bases between them. Germline-derived CDR1 and CDR2 are SGHRS and YFSETQ. CDR3: CASSLDFGTQYF. The CDR3 DNA reads TGCGCCAGCAGCTTGGACTTCGGTACGCAGTATTTT.

The V gene is TRBV3-1, the J gene TRBJ1-4; D is unclear. This CDR3 is built from 14 residues. V lost 1 base to trimming and J lost 12 bases, with 15 bases between them. The germline gives CDR1 LGHDT, CDR2 YNNKEL (reference sequence). The CDR3 nucleotides read TGTGCCAGCAGCCAAGTCGCTGGGATTAGGGAACTGTTTTTT. Protein product: CASSQVAGIRELFF.

This clonotype was found many times. CDR3 coding DNA: TGTGCCAGCAGTTTGACCGGGACACTGGATGAGCAGTTCTTC. Amino acid sequence: CASSLTGTLDEQFF. The chain links TRBV12-3 or TRBV12-4 to TRBJ2-1; maybe TRBD1 (6 bases). With 3 bases removed from V and 8 bases from J, the gap between germline ends came to 14 bases. The CDR3 covers 14 residues.

This clonotype was counted a few times. The V and J genes are TRBV18 and TRBJ2-1; tentative D call: TRBD2 (6 bases). Trimming took 3 bases from V and 7 from J, leaving 28 bases between them. This CDR3 has 19 residues. Germline assignment: CDR1 KGHSH and CDR2 LQKENI. In DNA, the CDR3 is TGTGCCAGCTCACCCACCCGGAGGGCCATTCCCCGCATCCATAATGAGCAGTTCTTC. Protein: CASSPTRRAIPRIHNEQFF.

Comments on this clonotype: This clone may be a read error of a much larger clone one base away. This chain joins TRBV7-9 and TRBJ2-7, with 10 bases fitting TRBD1. The CDR3 extends over 14 amino acids. Losses at the gene ends were 1 base for V and 5 bases for J; bases not matched to a gene: 2. Germline lookup yields CDR1 SEHNR and CDR2 FQNEAQ (reference sequence). CDR3 protein: CASSLVGTGDEQYF. In DNA, the CDR3 is TGTGCCAGCAGCTTAGTCGGGACAGGGGACGAGCAGTACTTC.

The chain couples TRBV7-2 to TRBJ1-4; possible D gene TRBD1, 5 bases. Trimming shortened V by 3 bases and J by 3 bases, and 8 bases separated the two germline ends. Germline loops: CDR1 SGHTA, CDR2 FQGNSA. The CDR3 is 14 amino acids. In DNA, the CDR3 is TGTGCCAGCAGCTTCAGGGCGGCTAATGAAAAACTGTTTTTT. The encoded protein is CASSFRAANEKLFF.

This clonotype was detected ten times or more. J is TRBJ1-1 and V is TRBV7-8; a possible D gene is TRBD1 (5 bases). Trimming removed 3 bases at V and 10 bases at J, with 12 bases between. The CDR3 contains 12 residues. Germline loops: CDR1 SGHVS, CDR2 FQNEAQ. In DNA form, the CDR3 reads TGTGCCAGCAGCTTCTGGGGGGAGGTAGCTTTCTTT. Encoded protein: CASSFWGEVAFF.

This clonotype was counted a few times. V and J are TRBV28 and TRBJ2-1; D gene ambiguous. The germline gives CDR1 MDHEN, CDR2 SYDVKM. Trimming took off 5 bases at V and 2 bases at J, with 4 bases between the two ends. The CDR3 covers 12 residues. The CDR3 coding sequence is TGTGCCAGCAGTGCGACCTACAATGAGCAGTTCTTC. It yields the protein CASSATYNEQFF. The entire variable domain, with the rest obtained from reference TRBV28 and TRBJ2-1, is as follows: DVKVTQSSRYLVKRTGEKVFLECVQDMDHENMFWYRQDPGLGLRLIYFSYDVKMKEKGDIPEGYSVSREKKERFSLILESASTNQTSMYLCASSATYNEQFFGPGTRLTVL.

The table lists this clonotype with many counts. The chain has TRBV2 and TRBJ2-7; D possibly corresponds to TRBD1 (6 bases). CDR1 SNHLY and CDR2 FYNNEI come from the germline V gene. V lost 7 bases and J 1 base, leaving 17 bases between the germline ends. The CDR3 has 15 residues. The CDR3 sequence is CASTQGRQASYEQYF. For the CDR3, the DNA is TGTGCCAGCACCCAGGGGAGACAGGCATCCTACGAGCAGTACTTC. Looking up the rest from reference TRBV2 and TRBJ2-7 gives the full variable domain: EPEVTQTPSHQVTQMGQEVILRCVPISNHLYFYWYRQILGQKVEFLVSFYNNEISEKSEIFDDQFSVERPDGSNFTLKIRSTKLEDSAMYFCASTQGRQASYEQYFGPGTRLTVT.

This clonotype was detected a few times. The chain joins TRBV28 to TRBJ1-2; D gene ambiguous. The germline V and J ends were trimmed by 5 bases and 7 bases, with 14 bases remaining between them. CDR3 length: 13 residues. Germline CDR1 and CDR2: MDHEN and SYDVKM. CDR3 sequence (DNA): TGTGCCAGCAGTCGCATTGGGTCTCTTGGCTACACCTTC. Translated: CASSRIGSLGYTF.

This clonotype was recorded a few times. The V call is TRBV19, the J call TRBJ2-5; 8 positions agree with TRBD1. CDR3 length: 14 residues. Germline V gives CDR1 LNHDA, CDR2 SQIVND (reference sequence). V lost 6 bases and J lost 5; bases outside the gene matches: 8. The CDR3 spells CASSYTGGEETQYF. Written as DNA, the CDR3 is TGTGCCAGTAGCTACACAGGGGGTGAGGAGACCCAGTACTTC. Based on the CDR3 plus reference TRBV19 and TRBJ2-5, the full variable domain is DGGITQSPKYLFRKEGQNVTLSCEQNLNHDAMYWYRQDPGQGLRLIYYSQIVNDFQKGDIAEGYSVSREKKESFPLTVTSAQKNPTAFYLCASSYTGGEETQYFGPGTRLLVL.

This clonotype was detected many times. The chain joins TRBV11-1 to TRBJ2-2, with 9 bases lining up with TRBD1. V trimming: 1 base; J trimming: 4 bases; junction bases outside the gene matches: 4. This CDR3 is 16 amino acids long. Germline values: CDR1 SGHAT, CDR2 FQDESV (reference sequence). The DNA for the CDR3 is TGTGCCAGCAGCTTAGGCGGACAGGGGACCACCGGGGAGCTGTTTTTT. Protein: CASSLGGQGTTGELFF.

This clonotype has ten or more counts. The gene calls are TRBV27 and TRBJ1-1, with 9 bases fitting TRBD1. Germline V gene lookup returns CDR1 MNHEY and CDR2 SMNVEV (reference sequence). V lost 7 bases to trimming and J lost 4 bases; unmatched junction nucleotides: 10. The length of the CDR3 is 15 residues. The CDR3 sequence: CASNSQTGGATEAFF. DNA of the CDR3: TGTGCCAGCAATTCCCAGACAGGGGGGGCCACTGAAGCTTTCTTT.

The sample holds many counts of this clonotype. The rearrangement joins TRBV6-2 or TRBV6-3 to TRBJ2-3; D uncertain. V was pared by 6 bases and J by 4 bases, with 14 bases between. The CDR3 covers 14 residues. Looked up from germline, CDR1 is MNHEY and CDR2 is SVGEGT. The CDR3 loop reads CASSYRRTADTQYF. The CDR3 DNA follows: TGTGCCAGCAGCTACCGGCGGACGGCAGATACGCAGTATTTT.

This clonotype showed up many times. This CDR3 reads CASSPVRTSDRVGELFF. DNA for the CDR3: TGTGCCAGCAGCCCAGTTCGCACCTCGGACCGAGTCGGGGAGCTGTTTTTT. The rearrangement links TRBV27 to TRBJ2-2; D uncertain. Germline CDR1 and CDR2: MNHEY and SMNVEV (reference sequence). This CDR3 region has 17 residues. The germline V and J ends were trimmed by 6 bases and 7 bases, with 24 bases remaining between them.

This clonotype was seen ten or more times. In DNA form, the CDR3 reads TGTGCCAGCAGCCCCCAAGGGACCTACGAGCAGTACTTC. It yields the protein CASSPQGTYEQYF. The chain couples TRBV11-2 to TRBJ2-7; no firm D call. V lost 5 bases and J 2 bases, leaving 10 bases between the germline ends. The CDR3 extends over 13 amino acids. Germline loops: CDR1 SGHAT, CDR2 FQNNGV.

The gene calls are TRBV6-2 or TRBV6-3 and TRBJ2-7, with 7 bases matching TRBD2. This CDR3 region has 15 residues. Germline lookup yields CDR1 MNHEY and CDR2 SVGEGT. The trim removed 1 base at V and 5 bases at J, leaving 8 bases unmatched. The CDR3 DNA sequence: TGTGCCAGCAGTTACTTTTTGGCGGGAGATCACGAGCAGTACTTC. It encodes CASSYFLAGDHEQYF.

This clonotype came up a few times. The chain couples TRBV28 to TRBJ1-2; D gene ambiguous. CDR3 length equals 11 residues. Trimming left V 3 bases short and J 7 bases short, with 6 bases between. Germline V CDR1 and CDR2: MDHEN, SYDVKM. Written as DNA, the CDR3 is TGTGCCAGCAGTTTCCCAGCTGGCTACACCTTC. This translates into CASSFPAGYTF.

The chain recombines TRBV20-1 with TRBJ1-5; possibly TRBD1 for D (6 bases). The CDR3 length is 12 residues. Trimming shortened V by 7 bases and J by 3 bases, and 10 bases separated the two germline ends. Per germline, CDR1 DFQATT and CDR2 SNEGSKA (reference sequence). Here the CDR3 DNA reads TGCAGTGGCCGGGACACCAATCAGCCCCAGCATTTT. It codes for CSGRDTNQPQHF.

This clonotype was detected ten times or more. The chain has TRBV19 and TRBJ1-4; TRBD1 agrees at 12 bases. The CDR3 covers 15 residues. Germline V gives CDR1 LNHDA, CDR2 SQIVND (reference sequence). V was pared by 8 bases and J by 8 bases, with 9 bases of the junction left unmatched. The chain's CDR3 is CASRQTGTGGEKLFF. CDR3 nucleotide sequence: TGTGCCAGTCGGCAGACCGGGACAGGGGGCGAAAAACTGTTTTTT.

At least ten counts were recorded for this clonotype. The V gene is TRBV28, the J gene TRBJ1-4, with 8 nucleotides matching TRBD1. Germline loops: CDR1 MDHEN, CDR2 SYDVKM. The junction had 13 bases not matched to a gene; V was cut back by 7 bases and J by 6 bases. The CDR3 consists of 16 residues. The CDR3 reads CASIPSRDRHDEKLFF. In DNA form, the CDR3 reads TGTGCCAGCATCCCATCCCGGGACAGGCACGATGAAAAACTGTTTTTT.

The chain carries TRBV24-1 and TRBJ1-1; TRBD1 agrees at 8 bases. Looked up from germline, CDR1 is KGHDR and CDR2 is SFDVKD. The trim removed 0 bases at V and 0 bases at J, leaving 5 bases unmatched. The CDR3 extends over 17 amino acids. The CDR3 DNA is TGTGCCACCAGTGATTTGGGGGGACAGGCCGTGAACACTGAAGCTTTCTTT. This gives the protein CATSDLGGQAVNTEAFF.

This clonotype was counted at least ten times. The V gene is TRBV2, the J gene TRBJ2-2; 12 nucleotides agree with TRBD2. This CDR3 region has 16 residues. The ends lost 3 bases at V and 5 bases at J; junction bases unmatched: 4. From germline, CDR1 is SNHLY and CDR2 FYNNEI. Written as DNA, the CDR3 is TGTGCCAGCAGTGACTTTCTAGCGGGGGGGACCGGGGAGCTGTTTTTT. This encodes CASSDFLAGGTGELFF.